The source of this T cell receptor beta chain is a study of cytomegalovirus exposure and HLA in healthy donors. Study results and limitations: Equally common other TCR beta chains were less clonally expanded than HLA-associated ones, a later analysis found.

Details on this clone: What it binds is unknown.

With 60 Vbeta and 13 Jbeta primers, the PCR was carried out. Measured with immunoSEQ multiplex PCR; TCRdb has only the in-frame clones, and not every one. Of some 170,000 clones in the sample, more than 80% were seen once. The germline CDR1 and CDR2 sequences are MGHRA and YSYEKL. The CDR3 spans 15 residues. The junction had 6 bases not matched to a gene; V was cut back by 4 bases and J by 4 bases. This clonotype originated in a woman aged 45-60 years in good health and CMV-seronegative. The sequencing sample was made of PBMCs. V is TRBV4-1 and J is TRBJ2-3, with 9 bases that match TRBD1. The CDR3 nucleotides read TGCGCCAGCAGCCGGGGACAGGGTTTGGCAGATACGCAGTATTTT. It yields the protein CASSRGQGLADTQYF.